This T cell receptor beta chain comes out of a study of blood T cell repertoires in COVID-19. V gave up 9 bases and J gave up 5 bases; unmatched junction bases: 11. This CDR3 is built from 15 residues. Germline CDR1 MNHEY, CDR2 SMNVEV (reference sequence). Clones were sequenced by immunoSEQ multiplex PCR, and TCRdb holds only the in-frame ones, with some missing. The repertoire consists of some 220,000 clones, with around 84% occurring once and the leading ten covering 15% to 20%. The specimen sequenced was peripheral blood. The chain couples TRBV27 to TRBJ2-3; TRBD1 matches at 10 bases. The clonotype originates from a woman older than 75 with active or convalescent COVID-19. The CDR3 loop is CASHRRGQGGDTQYF. For the CDR3, the DNA is TGTGCCAGTCATCGGCGTGGACAGGGGGGAGATACGCAGTATTTT.